This T cell receptor beta chain was sequenced for a study of T cells after yellow fever vaccination. Study-wide results and limits: The booster saw the reappearance of most primary-vaccination clones (around 95% CD4, about 88% CD8). Abundant clonotypes from the bulk population could contaminate FACS-sorted repertoires. Though weaker, the secondary response peaked faster, on day 5 versus 15.

This clonotype has a handful of counts. Its antigen remains unknown. TCRdb re-called the 5' RACE reads through MiXCR, storing one row per CDR3 protein. This table has hundreds of thousands of distinct CDR3 sequences, less than 25% appearing once. The source material was PBMCs, sampled more than 20 days after the first yellow fever vaccination. The sequence derives from a man aged 18 to 29 who received the YFV17D yellow fever vaccine.

CDR3 DNA: TGTGCCCGCGAAACAGGAGTGCAAGAGACCCAGTACTTC. Translating gives CARETGVQETQYF. The chain couples TRBV2 to TRBJ2-5, with D possibly TRBD1 on 5 matching bases. Trimming took off 11 bases at V and 2 bases at J, with 15 bases between the two ends. The CDR3 length is 13 residues. CDR1 SNHLY and CDR2 FYNNEI come from the germline V gene.